This TCR beta chain was recorded in a study of blood T cell repertoires in COVID-19. Turning to the study itself: Samples of COVID-19 (acute and convalescent) were obtained from the United States, Italy and Spain. The analysed material was cDNA or gDNA that came from T cells, B-cell-depleted T cells, or PBMCs.

Source study methods: Estimated nucleated cell counts came from reference gene primer amplification. Assay: immunoSEQ multiplex PCR; the TCRdb copy retains only in-frame clones and omits some. The V and J calls and the clone size are those of that table, but D and trimming were determined from the DNA. The sample records 150,000 to 200,000 clones, about 85% being singletons. The table lists this clone with a count of one. The receptor's source is a woman in her fifties or sixties with acute or convalescent COVID-19. The material sequenced was peripheral blood.

The CDR3 sequence: CASTPLQGESIQYF. The CDR3, as DNA: TGTGCCAGCACTCCCCTCCAGGGGGAAAGCATTCAGTACTTC. This chain links TRBV6-5 with TRBJ2-4; 7 bases are shared with TRBD1. V lost 7 bases and J lost 9; bases outside the gene matches: 12. CDR3 length: 14 residues. CDR1 MNHEY and CDR2 SVGAGI come from the germline V gene.